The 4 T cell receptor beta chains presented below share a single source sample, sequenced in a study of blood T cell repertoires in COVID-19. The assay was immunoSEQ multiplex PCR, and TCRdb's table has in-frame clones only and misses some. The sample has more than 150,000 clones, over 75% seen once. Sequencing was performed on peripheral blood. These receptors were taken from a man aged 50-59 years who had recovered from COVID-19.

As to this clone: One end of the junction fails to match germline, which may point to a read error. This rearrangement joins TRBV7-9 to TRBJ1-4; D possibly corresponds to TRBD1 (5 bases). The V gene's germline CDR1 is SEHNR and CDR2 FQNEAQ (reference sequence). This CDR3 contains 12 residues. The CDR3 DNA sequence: TGCCTTACCGGGACTATTAATGAAAAACTGTTTTTT. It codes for CLTGTINEKLFF.

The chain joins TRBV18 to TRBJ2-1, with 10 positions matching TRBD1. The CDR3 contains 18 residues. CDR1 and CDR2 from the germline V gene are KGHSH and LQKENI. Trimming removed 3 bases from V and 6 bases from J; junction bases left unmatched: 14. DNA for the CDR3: TGTGCCAGCTCACCCCCCCTGTGGGGGACAGGGGCGATCAATGAGCAGTTCTTC. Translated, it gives CASSPPLWGTGAINEQFF.

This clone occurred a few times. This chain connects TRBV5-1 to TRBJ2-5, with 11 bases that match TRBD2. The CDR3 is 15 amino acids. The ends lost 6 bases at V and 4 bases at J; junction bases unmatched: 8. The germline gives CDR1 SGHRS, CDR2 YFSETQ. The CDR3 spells CASTQNSGRGETQYF. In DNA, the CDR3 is TGCGCCAGCACCCAAAATAGCGGGAGGGGAGAGACCCAGTACTTC.

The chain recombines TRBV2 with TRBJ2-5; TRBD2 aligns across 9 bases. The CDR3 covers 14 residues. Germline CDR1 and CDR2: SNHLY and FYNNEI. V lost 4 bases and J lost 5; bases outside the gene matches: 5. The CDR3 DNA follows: TGTGCCAGCAGTGTTTTTAGCGGGAGTGAGACCCAGTACTTC. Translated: CASSVFSGSETQYF.